This T cell receptor (beta chain) was recovered during a study of PD-1 blockade in classical Hodgkin lymphoma. Study background: On a schedule of every 2 weeks, patients received nivolumab 3 mg/kg intravenously. Findings and limits, study-wide: Researchers reported that CD4+ TCR diversity, though not CD8+, rose significantly by C4D1. Those patients who began receiving nivolumab less than 1 year after ASCT had lower diversity, and they were excluded.

This CDR3 has 14 amino acids. Germline assignment: CDR1 SGHRS and CDR2 YFSETQ. V lost 4 bases to trimming and J lost 5 bases; unmatched junction nucleotides: 3. As regards this clone: No antigen is known for it.

This table comes from immunoSEQ multiplex PCR, and its TCRdb copy is limited to in-frame clones, with some not included. This sample carries some 27,000 clones, about 82% of them seen once, and the ten largest clones take approximately 0.62%. The time point is: cycle 4 day 1 (C4D1), after 6 weeks of nivolumab. The patients all showed relapse after autologous stem cell transplantation, while their brentuximab vedotin exposure varied. Purified CD4+ T cells were obtained from thawed PBMCs through magnetic negative selection. Relapsed/refractory classical Hodgkin lymphoma patients had complete, partial or progressive responses.

This TCR was recovered from a human donor with classical Hodgkin lymphoma. The genes are TRBV5-1 and TRBJ1-4; 9 nucleotides agree with TRBD1. Specimen: CD4+ T cells from blood, collected before the fourth cycle of nivolumab. CDR3 region: CASSPTGGNEKLFF. CDR3 bases: TGCGCCAGCAGCCCGACAGGGGGAAATGAAAAACTGTTTTTT.